The source of this T cell receptor beta chain is a study of blood T cell repertoires in COVID-19. Donors were grouped by their self-reported clinical history. This clone was recorded once. V lost 6 bases and J 0 bases, leaving 14 bases between the germline ends. CDR3 length: 15 residues. The germline V gene encodes CDR1 LNHDA and CDR2 SQIVND (reference sequence). TCRdb's copy holds only in-frame clones and misses some; the assay was immunoSEQ multiplex PCR. The repertoire consists of under 250,000 clones, with almost 85% occurring once and the leading ten covering 8.5% to 9.5%. The rearrangement uses TRBV19 and TRBJ1-1, with D perhaps matching TRBD1 (6 bases). The TCR was taken from a woman in her forties or fifties with acute COVID-19. Sample: PBMCs or T cells enriched from blood (not recorded which). In DNA, the CDR3 is TGTGCCAGTAGGGGACACCGATCCGTGAACACTGAAGCTTTCTTT. Translating gives CASRGHRSVNTEAFF. The full variable domain, rest sourced from reference TRBV19 and TRBJ1-1, is DGGITQSPKYLFRKEGQNVTLSCEQNLNHDAMYWYRQDPGQGLRLIYYSQIVNDFQKGDIAEGYSVSREKKESFPLTVTSAQKNPTAFYLCASRGHRSVNTEAFFGQGTRLTVV.